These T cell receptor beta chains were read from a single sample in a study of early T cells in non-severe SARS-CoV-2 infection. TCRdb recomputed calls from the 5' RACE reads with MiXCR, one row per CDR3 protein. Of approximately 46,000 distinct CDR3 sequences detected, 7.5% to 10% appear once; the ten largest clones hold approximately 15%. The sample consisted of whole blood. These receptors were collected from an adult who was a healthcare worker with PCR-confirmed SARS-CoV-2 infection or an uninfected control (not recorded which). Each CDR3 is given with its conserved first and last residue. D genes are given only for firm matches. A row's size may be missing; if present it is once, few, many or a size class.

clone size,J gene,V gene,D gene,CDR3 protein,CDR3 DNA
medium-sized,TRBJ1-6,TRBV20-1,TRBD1,CSARIRTGHVSPLHF,TGCAGTGCTAGAATCCGGACAGGTCATGTTTCACCCCTCCACTTT
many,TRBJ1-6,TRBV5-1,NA,CASSLEEGRANSPLHF,TGCGCCAGCAGCTTGGAGGAAGGGAGGGCGAATTCACCCCTCCACTTT
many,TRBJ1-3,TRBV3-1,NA,CASSQQSGNTIYF,TGTGCCAGCAGCCAACAATCGGGAAACACCATATATTTT
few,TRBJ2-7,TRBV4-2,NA,CASSQGDHDYEQYF,TGTGCCAGCAGCCAAGGGGACCATGACTACGAGCAGTACTTC
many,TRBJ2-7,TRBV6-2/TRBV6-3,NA,CASRDGPYEQYF,TGTGCCAGCAGGGACGGCCCCTACGAGCAGTACTTC
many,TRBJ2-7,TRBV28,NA,CASSSGDSYHEQYF,TGTGCCAGCAGTTCGGGGGACAGTTACCACGAGCAGTACTTC
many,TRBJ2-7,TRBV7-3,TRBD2,CASSPPQWVLAGLYEQYF,TGTGCCAGCAGCCCCCCTCAATGGGTACTAGCGGGACTCTACGAGCAGTACTTC
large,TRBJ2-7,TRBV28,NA,CASSSTTINYEQYF,TGTGCCAGCTCCTCCACGACCATCAACTACGAGCAGTACTTC
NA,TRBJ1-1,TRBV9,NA,CASSVAMAGNTEAFF,TGTGCCAGCAGCGTAGCTATGGCAGGGAACACTGAAGCTTTCTTT
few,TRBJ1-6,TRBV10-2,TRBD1,CASRGQGANNSPLHF,TGCGCCAGCAGAGGACAGGGGGCAAATAATTCACCCCTCCACTTT
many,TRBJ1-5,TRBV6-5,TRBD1,CASSGGGGNQPQHF,TGTGCCAGCAGTGGAGGGGGCGGCAATCAGCCCCAGCATTTT
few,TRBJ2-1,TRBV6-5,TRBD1,CASSYSIGAGGRNNEQFF,TGTGCCAGCAGTTACTCGATCGGGGCAGGGGGCCGCAACAATGAGCAGTTCTTC
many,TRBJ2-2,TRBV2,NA,CASGIRNTGELFF,TGTGCCAGCGGGATAAGAAACACCGGGGAGCTGTTTTTT
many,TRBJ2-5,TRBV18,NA,CASSPEVQETQYF,TGTGCCAGCTCACCCGAGGTCCAAGAGACCCAGTACTTC
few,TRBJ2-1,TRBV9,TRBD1,CASSPLWGQGLKSSYNEQFF,TGTGCCAGCAGCCCTCTTTGGGGACAGGGCCTGAAAAGCTCCTACAATGAGCAGTTCTTC
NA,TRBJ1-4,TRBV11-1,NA,CASSPGLPADEKLFF,TGTGCCAGCAGCCCGGGACTCCCAGCGGATGAAAAACTGTTTTTT
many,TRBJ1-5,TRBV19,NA,CASQGGDGGVGQPQHF,TGTGCCAGTCAGGGTGGGGACGGGGGCGTCGGACAGCCCCAGCATTTT
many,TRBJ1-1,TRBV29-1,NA,CSGCELYTEAFF,TGCAGCGGGTGCGAGTTGTACACTGAAGCTTTCTTT
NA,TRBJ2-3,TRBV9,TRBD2,CASSVSGRAGDTQYF,TGTGCCAGCAGCGTTAGCGGGAGGGCCGGGGATACGCAGTATTTT
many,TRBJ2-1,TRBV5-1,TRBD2,CASSGGRGGLAGAYNEQFF,TGCGCCAGCAGCGGCGGCCGGGGAGGACTAGCGGGAGCCTACAATGAGCAGTTCTTC
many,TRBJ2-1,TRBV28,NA,CASISSSYNEQFF,TGTGCCAGCATTTCAAGCTCCTACAATGAGCAGTTCTTC
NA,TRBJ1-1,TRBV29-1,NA,CSVGSREGTEAFF,TGCAGCGTTGGAAGCAGGGAAGGCACTGAAGCTTTCTTT